A selection of T cell receptor beta chains follows, all from one sample in a study of blood T cell repertoires in COVID-19. Clones were sequenced by immunoSEQ multiplex PCR, and TCRdb holds only the in-frame ones, with some missing. Here the sample spans 200,000 to 300,000 clones, more than 70% being singletons. The sample was peripheral blood. The receptors were gathered from a woman aged 25-40 years with COVID-19, enrolled during active disease. The CDR3 runs from the conserved cysteine through the conserved F or W. Each record gives: J gene, clone size, V gene, D gene, CDR3 protein, CDR3 DNA. A D gene is named only where the DNA matches it firmly. The size of a clone is reported for some rows only, either as once, few or many, or as a class for expanded clones.

J gene: TRBJ1-1
clone size: NA
V gene: TRBV5-5
D gene: NA
CDR3 protein: CASSFRVDSMNTEAFF
CDR3 DNA: TGTGCCAGCAGCTTCAGGGTAGATTCCATGAACACTGAAGCTTTCTTT

J gene: TRBJ1-2
clone size: once
V gene: TRBV6-5
D gene: TRBD1
CDR3 protein: CASSYSLGGVYGYTF
CDR3 DNA: TGTGCCAGCAGTTACTCTCTAGGGGGCGTCTATGGCTACACCTTC

J gene: TRBJ1-6
clone size: NA
V gene: TRBV3-1/TRBV3-2
D gene: TRBD1
CDR3 protein: CASSQALTGGNSPLHF
CDR3 DNA: TGTGCCAGCAGCCAAGCCTTGACAGGGGGGAATTCACCCCTCCACTTT

J gene: TRBJ2-7
clone size: NA
V gene: TRBV12-3/TRBV12-4
D gene: TRBD1
CDR3 protein: CASSETGGEQYF
CDR3 DNA: TGTGCCAGCAGTGAGACAGGGGGCGAGCAGTACTTC

J gene: TRBJ2-7
clone size: NA
V gene: TRBV11-2
D gene: TRBD1
CDR3 protein: CASSPGQVGYEQYF
CDR3 DNA: TGTGCCAGCAGCCCGGGACAGGTGGGCTACGAGCAGTACTTC

J gene: TRBJ2-1
clone size: NA
V gene: TRBV4-3
D gene: NA
CDR3 protein: CASSQGLSNEQFF
CDR3 DNA: TGCGCCAGCAGCCAAGGCTTGAGCAATGAGCAGTTCTTC

J gene: TRBJ2-1
clone size: NA
V gene: TRBV4-1
D gene: NA
CDR3 protein: CASSQGRSQPRSYNEQFF
CDR3 DNA: TGCGCCAGCAGCCAAGGGAGAAGTCAGCCACGCTCCTACAATGAGCAGTTCTTC

J gene: TRBJ1-2
clone size: NA
V gene: TRBV7-9
D gene: TRBD1
CDR3 protein: CASSSDRVGYGYTF
CDR3 DNA: TGTGCCAGCAGTTCGGACAGGGTCGGATATGGCTACACCTTC

J gene: TRBJ2-7
clone size: NA
V gene: TRBV11-2
D gene: TRBD2
CDR3 protein: CASSPLMTLAGDEQYF
CDR3 DNA: TGTGCCAGCAGCCCGTTAATGACCCTAGCGGGAGACGAGCAGTACTTC

J gene: TRBJ1-3
clone size: NA
V gene: TRBV7-9
D gene: NA
CDR3 protein: CASSSTSFGNTIYF
CDR3 DNA: TGTGCCAGCAGCTCAACATCTTTTGGAAACACCATATATTTT

J gene: TRBJ2-7
clone size: NA
V gene: TRBV18
D gene: TRBD1
CDR3 protein: CASSPLPGQGSREQYF
CDR3 DNA: TGTGCCAGCTCACCACTCCCGGGACAGGGCTCGCGGGAGCAGTACTTC

J gene: TRBJ2-7
clone size: NA
V gene: TRBV4-2
D gene: NA
CDR3 protein: CASSPRSGAYEQYF
CDR3 DNA: TGTGCCAGCAGCCCCCGGTCAGGGGCCTACGAGCAGTACTTC

J gene: TRBJ1-1
clone size: NA
V gene: TRBV4-1
D gene: NA
CDR3 protein: CASSQGTGGYTEAFF
CDR3 DNA: TGCGCCAGCAGCCAAGGAACCGGGGGGTACACTGAAGCTTTCTTT

J gene: TRBJ1-4
clone size: NA
V gene: TRBV6-5
D gene: NA
CDR3 protein: CASSYSKGSNEKLFF
CDR3 DNA: TGTGCCAGCAGTTACTCGAAGGGGTCTAATGAAAAACTGTTTTTT

J gene: TRBJ1-1
clone size: NA
V gene: TRBV6-2/TRBV6-3
D gene: NA
CDR3 protein: CASSRLMNTEAFF
CDR3 DNA: TGTGCCAGCAGTAGACTTATGAACACTGAAGCTTTCTTT

J gene: TRBJ2-3
clone size: once
V gene: TRBV7-9
D gene: TRBD2
CDR3 protein: CASSLVSGDTDTQYF
CDR3 DNA: TGTGCCAGCAGCTTAGTGAGCGGGGACACAGATACGCAGTATTTT

J gene: TRBJ1-5
clone size: NA
V gene: TRBV28
D gene: NA
CDR3 protein: CASSLWAGNSNQPQHF
CDR3 DNA: TGTGCCAGCAGTTTATGGGCAGGCAATAGCAATCAGCCCCAGCATTTT

J gene: TRBJ1-1
clone size: NA
V gene: TRBV4-3
D gene: NA
CDR3 protein: CASSQEYLSTGTEAFF
CDR3 DNA: TGCGCCAGCAGCCAAGAATATCTCAGTACGGGCACTGAAGCTTTCTTT

J gene: TRBJ2-3
clone size: NA
V gene: TRBV9
D gene: TRBD1
CDR3 protein: CASSVGTGGTDTQYF
CDR3 DNA: TGTGCCAGCAGCGTTGGGACAGGGGGCACAGATACGCAGTATTTT

J gene: TRBJ2-1
clone size: NA
V gene: TRBV19
D gene: TRBD1
CDR3 protein: CASSLWTGEYNEQFF
CDR3 DNA: TGTGCCAGTAGTCTTTGGACAGGGGAGTACAATGAGCAGTTCTTC

J gene: TRBJ1-1
clone size: NA
V gene: TRBV11-2
D gene: TRBD1
CDR3 protein: CASSARDRRLNTEAFF
CDR3 DNA: TGTGCCAGCAGCGCCCGGGACAGGAGGTTGAACACTGAAGCTTTCTTT

J gene: TRBJ1-2
clone size: NA
V gene: TRBV7-9
D gene: TRBD1
CDR3 protein: CASSLTGVDYGYTF
CDR3 DNA: TGTGCCAGCAGCTTAACAGGGGTGGACTATGGCTACACCTTC

J gene: TRBJ2-2
clone size: NA
V gene: TRBV27
D gene: NA
CDR3 protein: CASSPGPNTGELFF
CDR3 DNA: TGTGCCAGCAGTCCAGGCCCTAACACCGGGGAGCTGTTTTTT

J gene: TRBJ1-5
clone size: once
V gene: TRBV30
D gene: TRBD1
CDR3 protein: CAWSRRGQEPQHF
CDR3 DNA: TGTGCCTGGAGTAGGAGGGGGCAGGAGCCCCAGCATTTT

J gene: TRBJ2-2
clone size: NA
V gene: TRBV2
D gene: NA
CDR3 protein: CASSEEGRGSYTGELFF
CDR3 DNA: TGTGCCAGCTCAGAGGAGGGTCGAGGTTCGTACACCGGGGAGCTGTTTTTT

J gene: TRBJ1-5
clone size: once
V gene: TRBV5-1
D gene: NA
CDR3 protein: CASSLGAGDGNQPQHF
CDR3 DNA: TGCGCCAGCAGCTTGGGGGCAGGGGATGGTAATCAGCCCCAGCATTTT

J gene: TRBJ2-2
clone size: NA
V gene: TRBV25-1
D gene: TRBD2
CDR3 protein: CASSDAGGSGELFF
CDR3 DNA: TGTGCCAGCAGTGATGCGGGGGGGAGTGGGGAGCTGTTTTTT

J gene: TRBJ2-1
clone size: NA
V gene: TRBV6-5
D gene: NA
CDR3 protein: CASSYSRLDNEQFF
CDR3 DNA: TGTGCCAGCAGTTACTCGAGACTAGACAATGAGCAGTTCTTC

J gene: TRBJ2-7
clone size: NA
V gene: TRBV6-5
D gene: TRBD1
CDR3 protein: CASRVNYRGHYEQYF
CDR3 DNA: TGTGCCAGCAGAGTGAATTACAGGGGGCACTACGAGCAGTACTTC

J gene: TRBJ1-1
clone size: once
V gene: TRBV28
D gene: NA
CDR3 protein: CASSPPPFSTAAGTEAFF
CDR3 DNA: TGTGCCAGCAGTCCCCCCCCTTTTTCGACCGCGGCGGGGACTGAAGCTTTCTTT

J gene: TRBJ1-2
clone size: once
V gene: TRBV6-5
D gene: TRBD1
CDR3 protein: CASGRGDRGNYGYTF
CDR3 DNA: TGTGCCAGCGGACGGGGGGACAGGGGGAACTATGGCTACACCTTC

J gene: TRBJ2-7
clone size: once
V gene: TRBV7-2
D gene: NA
CDR3 protein: CASRGGQSDSYEQYF
CDR3 DNA: TGTGCCAGCAGGGGAGGACAATCGGACTCCTACGAGCAGTACTTC

J gene: TRBJ1-2
clone size: NA
V gene: TRBV1
D gene: NA
CDR3 protein: CTSSRTTGNYGYTF
CDR3 DNA: TGCACCAGCAGCCGCACGACTGGTAACTATGGCTACACCTTC

J gene: TRBJ2-7
clone size: NA
V gene: TRBV5-1
D gene: TRBD1
CDR3 protein: CASSYLGQGTYEQYF
CDR3 DNA: TGCGCCAGCAGCTACCTGGGACAGGGGACCTACGAGCAGTACTTC

J gene: TRBJ2-7
clone size: NA
V gene: TRBV4-1
D gene: TRBD2
CDR3 protein: CASSQGLAVSYEQYF
CDR3 DNA: TGCGCCAGCAGCCAAGGACTAGCGGTATCCTACGAGCAGTACTTC

J gene: TRBJ2-2
clone size: NA
V gene: TRBV28
D gene: TRBD2
CDR3 protein: CASSLSPGGGTGELFF
CDR3 DNA: TGTGCCAGCAGTTTATCTCCGGGGGGAGGCACCGGGGAGCTGTTTTTT

J gene: TRBJ2-7
clone size: NA
V gene: TRBV11-3
D gene: TRBD1
CDR3 protein: CASSPGTGNLAYEQYF
CDR3 DNA: TGTGCCAGCAGCCCGGGGACAGGGAATTTGGCCTACGAGCAGTACTTC

J gene: TRBJ2-3
clone size: NA
V gene: TRBV14
D gene: NA
CDR3 protein: CASSQGNNRADTQYF
CDR3 DNA: TGTGCCAGCAGCCAAGGCAACAACCGGGCAGATACGCAGTATTTT

J gene: TRBJ2-3
clone size: NA
V gene: TRBV7-2
D gene: TRBD2
CDR3 protein: CASSLSTSGGSDTQYF
CDR3 DNA: TGTGCCAGCAGCCTCTCGACTAGCGGGGGATCAGATACGCAGTATTTT

J gene: TRBJ2-3
clone size: NA
V gene: TRBV4-3
D gene: NA
CDR3 protein: CASSQDGDSGTDTQYF
CDR3 DNA: TGCGCCAGTAGCCAAGATGGAGACTCTGGCACAGATACGCAGTATTTT

J gene: TRBJ2-3
clone size: NA
V gene: TRBV5-1
D gene: TRBD2
CDR3 protein: CASSSKGGLAGAGDTQYF
CDR3 DNA: TGCGCCAGCAGCTCCAAGGGGGGACTAGCGGGAGCCGGAGATACGCAGTATTTT

J gene: TRBJ1-4
clone size: NA
V gene: TRBV19
D gene: TRBD1
CDR3 protein: CASSIGRDRGEKLFF
CDR3 DNA: TGTGCCAGTAGTATAGGTCGGGACAGGGGAGAAAAACTGTTTTTT

J gene: TRBJ2-5
clone size: once
V gene: TRBV11-3
D gene: TRBD2
CDR3 protein: CASSWSEAPIAGVVETQYF
CDR3 DNA: TGTGCCAGCAGCTGGTCCGAAGCCCCAATAGCGGGAGTCGTGGAGACCCAGTACTTC

J gene: TRBJ1-1
clone size: once
V gene: TRBV10-3
D gene: TRBD1
CDR3 protein: CAISAHGDSEAFF
CDR3 DNA: TGTGCCATCAGCGCCCATGGGGACAGTGAAGCTTTCTTT

J gene: TRBJ2-6
clone size: NA
V gene: TRBV10-3
D gene: TRBD1
CDR3 protein: CAILGGPWPAGANVLTF
CDR3 DNA: TGTGCCATATTAGGGGGCCCGTGGCCCGCTGGGGCCAACGTCCTGACTTTC

J gene: TRBJ1-2
clone size: NA
V gene: TRBV5-6
D gene: NA
CDR3 protein: CASSSYYYGYTF
CDR3 DNA: TGTGCCAGCAGCTCATACTACTATGGCTACACCTTC

J gene: TRBJ2-7
clone size: NA
V gene: TRBV27
D gene: TRBD1
CDR3 protein: CASSTRTGRGYYEQYF
CDR3 DNA: TGTGCCAGCAGTACCCGGACAGGGAGAGGGTATTACGAGCAGTACTTC

J gene: TRBJ2-1
clone size: NA
V gene: TRBV7-6
D gene: TRBD2
CDR3 protein: CASSPVAGDNEQFF
CDR3 DNA: TGTGCCAGCAGCCCTGTAGCGGGGGACAATGAGCAGTTCTTC

J gene: TRBJ2-1
clone size: NA
V gene: TRBV19
D gene: NA
CDR3 protein: CASSEGTGLYNEQFF
CDR3 DNA: TGTGCCAGTTCCGAAGGTACGGGACTGTACAATGAGCAGTTCTTC

J gene: TRBJ2-6
clone size: NA
V gene: TRBV6-4
D gene: TRBD1
CDR3 protein: CASSQRAGGAGANVLTF
CDR3 DNA: TGTGCCAGCAGTCAGCGGGCAGGGGGCGCTGGGGCCAACGTCCTGACTTTC

J gene: TRBJ2-6
clone size: NA
V gene: TRBV5-6
D gene: TRBD1
CDR3 protein: CASSLWTGGGSGANVLTF
CDR3 DNA: TGTGCCAGCAGCCTATGGACAGGGGGGGGCTCTGGGGCCAACGTCCTGACTTTC

J gene: TRBJ2-5
clone size: NA
V gene: TRBV27
D gene: NA
CDR3 protein: CASSLGLLETQYF
CDR3 DNA: TGTGCCAGCAGTTTAGGCCTTTTGGAGACCCAGTACTTC

J gene: TRBJ2-3
clone size: few
V gene: TRBV6-5
D gene: NA
CDR3 protein: CASHASGTQTDTQYF
CDR3 DNA: TGTGCCAGCCACGCCTCCGGGACACAGACAGATACGCAGTATTTT

J gene: TRBJ1-2
clone size: once
V gene: TRBV28
D gene: NA
CDR3 protein: CASSFEGYGYTF
CDR3 DNA: TGTGCCAGCAGTTTTGAGGGCTATGGCTACACCTTC

J gene: TRBJ1-2
clone size: NA
V gene: TRBV2
D gene: TRBD1
CDR3 protein: CASGGTGASYGYTF
CDR3 DNA: TGTGCCAGCGGGGGGACAGGGGCTAGCTATGGCTACACCTTC